The rows below give T cell receptor beta chains drawn from one sample of a study of T-cell memory formation after mild COVID-19. From the 5' RACE reads, TCRdb called clonotypes with MiXCR, one entry per CDR3 protein. The sample has 210,000 or so distinct CDR3 sequences; around 25% are singletons. The specimen sequenced was PBMCs or a T cell subset sorted from them (not recorded which). The receptors were sampled from an adult woman who had mild COVID-19 (a few samples of this study predate the infection). Cell type and time point are not known. Both conserved end residues are trimmed from each CDR3. D genes are given only for firm matches. Clone size is not always given. Where it is, it says once, few, many or a class for expanded clones.

TRBV12-3/TRBV12-4	-	-	TRBJ2-1	ASSPLWDEQF
TRBV7-2	few	TRBD2	TRBJ2-1	ASSQPLAGGSNEQF
TRBV12-3/TRBV12-4	-	TRBD2	TRBJ2-7	ASSLGLAVTYEQY
TRBV4-2	few	-	TRBJ2-5	ASSQGRGGKETQY
TRBV4-1	-	TRBD2	TRBJ2-3	ASSQEGSGEWTDTQY
TRBV7-9	-	TRBD2	TRBJ2-1	ASSQVREGGYEQF
TRBV5-1	-	-	TRBJ2-7	ASSLAPREQY
TRBV5-5	-	-	TRBJ2-7	ASSEQDFYEQY
TRBV7-2	few	-	TRBJ2-1	ASSLSSRNNEQF
TRBV7-2	few	TRBD2	TRBJ2-7	ASSSYPGAGVEEQY
TRBV20-1	-	TRBD2	TRBJ2-3	SAKGTSADTQY
TRBV2	-	-	TRBJ1-5	ASSDLGFGNQPQH
TRBV12-3/TRBV12-4	-	-	TRBJ2-1	ATQPSRADSYNEQF
TRBV29-1	few	-	TRBJ2-5	SVAVLGSQETQY
TRBV29-1	-	-	TRBJ2-7	SAKEGVYEQY
TRBV24-1	-	-	TRBJ2-5	ATSDSSGRRETQY
TRBV4-1	few	TRBD2	TRBJ2-1	ASSQDLERGGEQF
TRBV18	few	-	TRBJ2-7	ASSPRVQGRYEQY
TRBV12-3/TRBV12-4	once	-	TRBJ1-3	ASSLQPGISGNTIY
TRBV20-1	-	-	TRBJ1-5	SAIHSSRHNSNQPQH
TRBV7-2	-	-	TRBJ2-3	ASGRFDTQY
TRBV2	-	-	TRBJ1-2	ASSEGWRSRADYGYT